This is a list of T cell receptor beta chains from one sample in a study of blood T cell repertoires in COVID-19. Produced via immunoSEQ multiplex PCR; TCRdb's table is partial and in-frame only. The sample has approximately 350,000 clones; around 87% are singletons. Sequenced input: PBMCs or T cells enriched from blood (not recorded which). The source is a man younger than 30 who had recovered from COVID-19. Both conserved end residues are part of each CDR3. The order of the fields is clone size, V gene, D gene, J gene, CDR3 DNA, CDR3 protein. The D gene is left open where the match is weak. Part of the rows lack a size; the others show once, few, many or a class for expanded clones.

clone_size: .; v_call: TRBV2; d_call: .; j_call: TRBJ1-2; cdr3_nt: TGTGCCAGCAGTGGACAAGCCTATGGCTACACCTTC; cdr3_aa: CASSGQAYGYTF
clone_size: once; v_call: TRBV9; d_call: TRBD1; j_call: TRBJ1-1; cdr3_nt: TGTGCCAGCAGCGCTCGTGAGGGGGCGCGGACTGAAGCTTTCTTT; cdr3_aa: CASSAREGARTEAFF
clone_size: .; v_call: TRBV27; d_call: TRBD2; j_call: TRBJ2-1; cdr3_nt: TGTGCCAGCAGTTTACGGTCTGCTGGGCAGCGGGGGGGCGCGAATGAGCAGTTCTTC; cdr3_aa: CASSLRSAGQRGGANEQFF
clone_size: .; v_call: TRBV27; d_call: TRBD1; j_call: TRBJ1-1; cdr3_nt: TGTGCCAGCAGATCAACCAGGACAGGACTGAACACTGAAGCTTTCTTT; cdr3_aa: CASRSTRTGLNTEAFF
clone_size: .; v_call: TRBV3-1/TRBV3-2; d_call: TRBD1; j_call: TRBJ2-5; cdr3_nt: TGTGCCAGCAGACCGGGACAGGGATTGATTGAGACCCAGTACTTC; cdr3_aa: CASRPGQGLIETQYF
clone_size: .; v_call: TRBV7-2; d_call: TRBD2; j_call: TRBJ2-3; cdr3_nt: TGTGCCAGCAGCTTCCGGGGACTAGCTGGAGATACGCAGTATTTT; cdr3_aa: CASSFRGLAGDTQYF
clone_size: .; v_call: TRBV4-2; d_call: TRBD2; j_call: TRBJ2-2; cdr3_nt: TGTGCCAGCAGCCAACGGACCGGGACTATCACCGGGGAGCTGTTTTTT; cdr3_aa: CASSQRTGTITGELFF
clone_size: .; v_call: TRBV19; d_call: TRBD2; j_call: TRBJ2-3; cdr3_nt: TGTGCCAGTAGTCCCCAGAGGCTAGCGGGGGCAGATACGCAGTATTTT; cdr3_aa: CASSPQRLAGADTQYF
clone_size: .; v_call: TRBV9; d_call: TRBD2; j_call: TRBJ2-5; cdr3_nt: TGTGCCAGCAGCGTAGACCCGACGTGGGGGGGGGAAGAGACCCAGTACTTC; cdr3_aa: CASSVDPTWGGEETQYF
clone_size: .; v_call: TRBV3-1/TRBV3-2; d_call: .; j_call: TRBJ2-1; cdr3_nt: TGTGCCAGCAGTCCAGGGTCTTCTGGCAATGAGCAGTTCTTC; cdr3_aa: CASSPGSSGNEQFF
clone_size: .; v_call: TRBV3-1/TRBV3-2; d_call: .; j_call: TRBJ1-4; cdr3_nt: TGTGCCAGCAGCCACACCGCGGGCAGTTCTAATGAAAAACTGTTTTTT; cdr3_aa: CASSHTAGSSNEKLFF
clone_size: .; v_call: TRBV9; d_call: .; j_call: TRBJ2-5; cdr3_nt: TGTGCCAGCAGCGTAGCGCGCGGGGAAGGGGAGACCCAGTACTTC; cdr3_aa: CASSVARGEGETQYF
clone_size: once; v_call: TRBV5-6; d_call: .; j_call: TRBJ1-4; cdr3_nt: TGTGCCAGCAGCTTGCCTTCCAGTGAAAAACTGTTTTTT; cdr3_aa: CASSLPSSEKLFF
clone_size: .; v_call: TRBV10-2; d_call: TRBD1; j_call: TRBJ1-1; cdr3_nt: TGCGCCAGCTCGGGACAGCTTGAAGCTTTCTTT; cdr3_aa: CASSGQLEAFF
clone_size: .; v_call: TRBV7-8; d_call: TRBD1; j_call: TRBJ1-3; cdr3_nt: TGTGCCAGCAGCTTAGCGAGCAGGGGGCCGGGTGGAAACACCATATATTTT; cdr3_aa: CASSLASRGPGGNTIYF
clone_size: .; v_call: TRBV18; d_call: TRBD1; j_call: TRBJ2-2; cdr3_nt: TGTGCCAGCACCCAGGGGGCGAACACCGGGGAGCTGTTTTTT; cdr3_aa: CASTQGANTGELFF
clone_size: .; v_call: TRBV9; d_call: TRBD2; j_call: TRBJ2-3; cdr3_nt: TGTGCCAGCGGGCGGGGGGCCCCAGATACGCAGTATTTT; cdr3_aa: CASGRGAPDTQYF
clone_size: .; v_call: TRBV5-1; d_call: TRBD2; j_call: TRBJ2-1; cdr3_nt: TGCGCCAGCAGCTTGGCCTTCGGGGAGGGAGTCAATGAGCAGTTCTTC; cdr3_aa: CASSLAFGEGVNEQFF
clone_size: .; v_call: TRBV9; d_call: .; j_call: TRBJ1-1; cdr3_nt: TGTGCCAGCAGCGTAAACCCCCTAGGTGAAGCTTTCTTT; cdr3_aa: CASSVNPLGEAFF
clone_size: .; v_call: TRBV3-1/TRBV3-2; d_call: .; j_call: TRBJ2-1; cdr3_nt: TGTGCCAGCAGCCCTTTCAACCAGGGTACCAATGAGCAGTTCTTC; cdr3_aa: CASSPFNQGTNEQFF
clone_size: .; v_call: TRBV24-1; d_call: .; j_call: TRBJ2-7; cdr3_nt: TGTGCCACCGGTCCTAGATTCTCCTACGAGCAGTACTTC; cdr3_aa: CATGPRFSYEQYF
clone_size: .; v_call: TRBV29-1; d_call: .; j_call: TRBJ2-3; cdr3_nt: TGCAGCGTTGATGGCGGGTCCACACGGGGAGATACGCAGTATTTT; cdr3_aa: CSVDGGSTRGDTQYF
clone_size: .; v_call: TRBV5-1; d_call: TRBD2; j_call: TRBJ2-5; cdr3_nt: TGCGCCAGCAGCTCATTAGCGGGGGCGGGACAAGAGACCCAGTACTTC; cdr3_aa: CASSSLAGAGQETQYF
clone_size: .; v_call: TRBV24-1; d_call: TRBD1; j_call: TRBJ1-5; cdr3_nt: TGTGCCACCAGTGCTTCACAGGGGGAGGATCAGCCCCAGCATTTT; cdr3_aa: CATSASQGEDQPQHF
clone_size: .; v_call: TRBV27; d_call: TRBD1; j_call: TRBJ2-7; cdr3_nt: TGTGCCAGCAGCCTTATGACAGGGCGGACCTACGAGCAGTACTTC; cdr3_aa: CASSLMTGRTYEQYF
clone_size: .; v_call: TRBV28; d_call: .; j_call: TRBJ1-5; cdr3_nt: TGTGCCAGCAGTTTTGGGGGCTGGGGCAATCAGCCCCAGCATTTT; cdr3_aa: CASSFGGWGNQPQHF
clone_size: .; v_call: TRBV4-2; d_call: .; j_call: TRBJ2-5; cdr3_nt: TGTGCCAGCAGCCAAGATTTTAGCGGCCAAGAGACCCAGTACTTC; cdr3_aa: CASSQDFSGQETQYF
clone_size: once; v_call: TRBV5-6; d_call: TRBD1; j_call: TRBJ1-6; cdr3_nt: TGTGCCAGCAGCTTGGTGGACAGGAAGAATTCACCCCTCCACTTT; cdr3_aa: CASSLVDRKNSPLHF
clone_size: once; v_call: TRBV29-1; d_call: .; j_call: TRBJ2-2; cdr3_nt: TGCAGCGTTCGACTCAACACCGGGGAGCTGTTTTTT; cdr3_aa: CSVRLNTGELFF
clone_size: .; v_call: TRBV7-2; d_call: TRBD1; j_call: TRBJ2-4; cdr3_nt: TGTGCCAGCAGCTTAGTTGTGGACAGGGGTAACATTCAGTACTTC; cdr3_aa: CASSLVVDRGNIQYF
clone_size: once; v_call: TRBV5-8; d_call: .; j_call: TRBJ1-1; cdr3_nt: TGTGCCAGCAGCTTGGGCAGGGCGGTTTACACTGAAGCTTTCTTT; cdr3_aa: CASSLGRAVYTEAFF
clone_size: .; v_call: TRBV9; d_call: TRBD2; j_call: TRBJ2-3; cdr3_nt: TGTGCCAGCAGCCCCGATTCTCTCGGGAGGGGCACAGATACGCAGTATTTT; cdr3_aa: CASSPDSLGRGTDTQYF
clone_size: .; v_call: TRBV28; d_call: TRBD1; j_call: TRBJ1-5; cdr3_nt: TGTGCCAGCAGTCCCTACCTCGGACAGGGGGGGCAGCCCCAGCATTTT; cdr3_aa: CASSPYLGQGGQPQHF
clone_size: .; v_call: TRBV7-9; d_call: TRBD2; j_call: TRBJ2-3; cdr3_nt: TGTGCCAGCAGCGCGAATAGCGGGGATACGCAGTATTTT; cdr3_aa: CASSANSGDTQYF
clone_size: .; v_call: TRBV5-1; d_call: TRBD2; j_call: TRBJ2-7; cdr3_nt: TGCGCCAGCAGCTTTAGCGGGAGTGCCTACGAGCAGTACTTC; cdr3_aa: CASSFSGSAYEQYF
clone_size: few; v_call: TRBV5-1; d_call: TRBD1; j_call: TRBJ2-7; cdr3_nt: TGCGCCAGCAGCACCGGGGACAGCTACGAGCAGTACTTC; cdr3_aa: CASSTGDSYEQYF
clone_size: once; v_call: TRBV28; d_call: TRBD2; j_call: TRBJ2-5; cdr3_nt: TGTGCCAGCAGCTCGGGGGGTCTTCGAGAGACCCAATACTTC; cdr3_aa: CASSSGGLRETQYF
clone_size: .; v_call: TRBV6-5; d_call: TRBD2; j_call: TRBJ2-3; cdr3_nt: TGTGCCAGCAGTTACCAGCGGGGCCGCACAGATACGCAGTATTTT; cdr3_aa: CASSYQRGRTDTQYF
clone_size: .; v_call: TRBV15; d_call: .; j_call: TRBJ1-4; cdr3_nt: TGTGCCACCAGCAGAGATAGGGGGAGTGGAGAAAAACTGTTTTTT; cdr3_aa: CATSRDRGSGEKLFF
clone_size: once; v_call: TRBV19; d_call: .; j_call: TRBJ1-2; cdr3_nt: TGTGCCAGTAGTACGGGTCAGGGGCTCTATGGCTACACCTTC; cdr3_aa: CASSTGQGLYGYTF
clone_size: once; v_call: TRBV19; d_call: .; j_call: TRBJ2-1; cdr3_nt: TGTGCCAGTAGTAACCCCTTTAGCGGCCTTTCTTACAATGAGCAGTTCTTC; cdr3_aa: CASSNPFSGLSYNEQFF
clone_size: .; v_call: TRBV5-6; d_call: TRBD1; j_call: TRBJ2-7; cdr3_nt: TGTGCCAGCAGCTTGTTTTGGGCCGGGGACAGGGGGCAAGAGCAGTACTTC; cdr3_aa: CASSLFWAGDRGQEQYF
clone_size: .; v_call: TRBV7-9; d_call: .; j_call: TRBJ1-1; cdr3_nt: TGTGCCAGCGGAGGCGCCACTGAAGCTTTCTTT; cdr3_aa: CASGGATEAFF
clone_size: .; v_call: TRBV3-1/TRBV3-2; d_call: TRBD2; j_call: TRBJ2-7; cdr3_nt: TGTGCCAGCAGCCAAGGAGCTAGCGGGAGTTATTTTTACGAGCAGTACTTC; cdr3_aa: CASSQGASGSYFYEQYF